This entry features one T cell receptor (beta chain) sequence. These data come from a study of blood T cells in healthy people across ages. Primed by a sample-barcoded 5' primer and a J-beta primer mix, a second PCR proceeded for 7 to 11 cycles. MiXCR was run by TCRdb on the 5' RACE reads, yielding one entry per CDR3 protein. The table has nearly 1 million distinct CDR3 sequences, roughly 51% seen once. This CDR3 contains 13 residues. The germline CDR1 and CDR2 sequences are SEHNR and FQNEAQ (reference sequence). V lost 4 bases and J lost 7, with 10 bases in between. Samples each had at least 5.5 micrograms of total RNA extracted.

The V call is TRBV7-9, the J call TRBJ1-4, with TRBD1 as a possible D gene (6 bases). The TCR originated in a woman aged 60-75 years in good health. The sequencing input was blood. The CDR3 DNA reads TGTGCCAGCAGCTCGCAGGGGACTGAAAAACTGTTTTTT. Translation: CASSSQGTEKLFF. Combining the CDR3 with reference TRBV7-9 and TRBJ1-4 gives the whole variable domain DTGVSQNPRHKITKRGQNVTFRCDPISEHNRLYWYRQTLGQGPEFLTYFQNEAQLEKSRLLSDRFSAERPKGSFSTLEIQRTEQGDSAMYLCASSSQGTEKLFFGSGTQLSVL.